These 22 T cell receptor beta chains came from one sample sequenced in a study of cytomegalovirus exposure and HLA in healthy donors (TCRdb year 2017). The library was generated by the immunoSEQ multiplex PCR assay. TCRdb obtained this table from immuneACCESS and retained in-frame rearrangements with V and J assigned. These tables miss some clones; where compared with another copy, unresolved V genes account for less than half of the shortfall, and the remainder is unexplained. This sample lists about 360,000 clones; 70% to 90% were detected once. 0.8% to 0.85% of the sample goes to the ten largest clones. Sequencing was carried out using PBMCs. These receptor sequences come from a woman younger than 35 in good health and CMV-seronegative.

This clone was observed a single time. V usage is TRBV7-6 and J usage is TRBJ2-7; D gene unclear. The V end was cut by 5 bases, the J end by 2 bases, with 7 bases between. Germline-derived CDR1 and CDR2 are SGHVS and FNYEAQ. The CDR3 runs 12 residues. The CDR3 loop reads CASSPHPYEQYF. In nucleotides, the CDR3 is TGTGCCAGCAGCCCACATCCCTACGAGCAGTACTTC.

In DNA, the CDR3 is TGTGCCAGCAGTTACGTCGGACAGGGGGACACTGAAGCTTTCTTT. As protein: CASSYVGQGDTEAFF. The chain employs TRBV6-5 and TRBJ1-1, with 10 bases that match TRBD1. Trimming removed 2 bases from V and 3 bases from J; junction bases left unmatched: 3. CDR3 length: 15 amino acids. From germline, CDR1 is MNHEY and CDR2 SVGAGI.

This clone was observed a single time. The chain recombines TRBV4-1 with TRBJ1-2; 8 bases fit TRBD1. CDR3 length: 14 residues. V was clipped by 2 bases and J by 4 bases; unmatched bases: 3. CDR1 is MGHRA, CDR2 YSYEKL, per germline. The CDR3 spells CASSQWGTGYGYTF. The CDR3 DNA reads TGCGCCAGCAGCCAATGGGGGACAGGCTATGGCTACACCTTC.

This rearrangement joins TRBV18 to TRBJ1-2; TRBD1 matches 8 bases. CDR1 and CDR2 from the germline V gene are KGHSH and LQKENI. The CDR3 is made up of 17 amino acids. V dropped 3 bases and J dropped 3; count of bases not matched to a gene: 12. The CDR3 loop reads CASSPLDRGGGDYGYTF. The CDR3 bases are TGTGCCAGCTCACCTCTTGACAGGGGAGGGGGTGACTATGGCTACACCTTC.

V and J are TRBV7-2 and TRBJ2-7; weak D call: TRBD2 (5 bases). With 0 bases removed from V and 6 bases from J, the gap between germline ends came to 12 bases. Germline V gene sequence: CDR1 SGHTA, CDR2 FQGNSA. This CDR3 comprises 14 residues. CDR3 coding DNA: TGTGCCAGCAGCTTAGCGCGGGCAGATCTCGAGCAGTACTTC. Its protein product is CASSLARADLEQYF.

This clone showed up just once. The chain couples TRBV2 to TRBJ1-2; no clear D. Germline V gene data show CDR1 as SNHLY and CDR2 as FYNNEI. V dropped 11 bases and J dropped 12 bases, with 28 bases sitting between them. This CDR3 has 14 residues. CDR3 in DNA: TGTGCCGGGAGTTTATTAGTAGCCGTCCCCATTCACACCTTC. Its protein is CAGSLLVAVPIHTF.

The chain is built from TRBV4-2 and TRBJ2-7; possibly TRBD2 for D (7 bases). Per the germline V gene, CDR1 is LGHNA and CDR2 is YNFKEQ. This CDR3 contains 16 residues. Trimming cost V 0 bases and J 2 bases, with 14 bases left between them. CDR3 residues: CASSQDRGRGTYEQYF. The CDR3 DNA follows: TGTGCCAGCAGCCAAGATAGGGGGAGGGGGACCTACGAGCAGTACTTC.

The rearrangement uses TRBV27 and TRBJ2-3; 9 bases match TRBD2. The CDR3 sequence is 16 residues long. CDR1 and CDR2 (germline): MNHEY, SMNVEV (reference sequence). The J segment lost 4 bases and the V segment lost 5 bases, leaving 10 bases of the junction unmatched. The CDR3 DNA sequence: TGTGCCAGCAGTCCTCGGGGTAGCGGGAGAGCAGATACGCAGTATTTT. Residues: CASSPRGSGRADTQYF.

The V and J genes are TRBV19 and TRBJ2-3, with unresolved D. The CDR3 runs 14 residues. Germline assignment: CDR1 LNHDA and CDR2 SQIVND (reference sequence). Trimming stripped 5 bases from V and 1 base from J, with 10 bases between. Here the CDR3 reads CASSSSSGTDTQYF. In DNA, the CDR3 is TGTGCCAGTAGTTCTTCTTCGGGCACAGATACGCAGTATTTT.

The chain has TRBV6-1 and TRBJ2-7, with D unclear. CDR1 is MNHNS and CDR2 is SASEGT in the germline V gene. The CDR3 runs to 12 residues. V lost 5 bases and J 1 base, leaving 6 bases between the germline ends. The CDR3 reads CASSRVSYEQYF. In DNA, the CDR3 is TGTGCCAGCAGTCGGGTGTCCTACGAGCAGTACTTC.

CDR3 protein: CASSSDSGGSTDTQYF. The CDR3 coding sequence is TGTGCCAGCAGCTCGGATAGCGGGGGGAGCACAGATACGCAGTATTTT. The chain combines TRBV7-9 with TRBJ2-3; TRBD2 aligns across 10 bases. There are 16 residues in the CDR3. Germline V gene sequence: CDR1 SEHNR, CDR2 FQNEAQ (reference sequence). J lost 0 bases, V lost 4 bases, and 4 bases had no gene match.

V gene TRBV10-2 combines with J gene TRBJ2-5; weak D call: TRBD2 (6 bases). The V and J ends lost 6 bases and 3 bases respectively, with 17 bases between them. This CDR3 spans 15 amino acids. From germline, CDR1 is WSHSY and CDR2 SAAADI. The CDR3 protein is CASRDHGTGKETQYF. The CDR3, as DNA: TGCGCCAGCAGAGACCATGGGACTGGGAAAGAGACCCAGTACTTC.

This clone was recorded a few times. The CDR3 protein is CASRLGEKAFF. Here the CDR3 DNA reads TGTGCCAGCAGATTAGGGGAAAAAGCTTTCTTT. This rearrangement joins TRBV25-1 to TRBJ1-1, with D perhaps TRBD1 (5 bases). Germline V CDR1 and CDR2: MGHDK, SYGVNS. The CDR3 extends over 11 amino acids. The germline V and J ends were trimmed by 6 bases and 9 bases, with 11 bases remaining between them.

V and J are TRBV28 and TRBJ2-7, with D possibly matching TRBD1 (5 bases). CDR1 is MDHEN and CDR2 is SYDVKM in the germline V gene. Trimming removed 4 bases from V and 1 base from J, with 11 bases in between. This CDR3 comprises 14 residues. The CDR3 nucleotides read TGTGCCAGCAGTTCACCCGACAGTTCCTACGAGCAGTACTTC. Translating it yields CASSSPDSSYEQYF.

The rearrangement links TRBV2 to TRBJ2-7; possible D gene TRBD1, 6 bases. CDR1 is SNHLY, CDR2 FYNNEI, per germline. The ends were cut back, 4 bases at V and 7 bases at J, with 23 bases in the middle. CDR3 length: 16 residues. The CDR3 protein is CASSGYSTGRRGEQYF. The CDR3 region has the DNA TGTGCCAGCAGTGGCTACAGTACAGGGCGTCGGGGAGAGCAGTACTTC.

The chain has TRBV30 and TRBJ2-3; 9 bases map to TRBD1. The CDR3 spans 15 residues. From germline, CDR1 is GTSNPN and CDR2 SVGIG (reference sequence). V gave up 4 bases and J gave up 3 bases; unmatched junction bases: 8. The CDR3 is CAWTPGQGRTDTQYF. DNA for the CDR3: TGTGCCTGGACCCCTGGACAGGGGAGAACAGATACGCAGTATTTT.

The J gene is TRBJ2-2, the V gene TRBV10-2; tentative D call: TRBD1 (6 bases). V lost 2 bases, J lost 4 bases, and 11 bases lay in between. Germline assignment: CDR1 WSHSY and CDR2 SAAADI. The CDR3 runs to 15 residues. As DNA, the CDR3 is TGCGCCAGCAGTGAGAACAGGGTCACCACCGGGGAGCTGTTTTTT. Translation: CASSENRVTTGELFF.

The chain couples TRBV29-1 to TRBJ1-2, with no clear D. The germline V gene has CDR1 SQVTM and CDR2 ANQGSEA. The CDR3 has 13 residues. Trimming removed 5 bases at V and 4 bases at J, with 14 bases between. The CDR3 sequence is CSVRAGEIYGYTF. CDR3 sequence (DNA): TGCAGCGTTAGGGCCGGGGAGATCTATGGCTACACCTTC.

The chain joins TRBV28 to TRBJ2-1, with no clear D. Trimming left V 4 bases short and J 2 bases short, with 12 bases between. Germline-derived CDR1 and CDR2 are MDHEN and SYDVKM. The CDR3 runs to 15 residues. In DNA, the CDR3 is TGTGCCAGCAGTTCCAGCGCTAATACCTACAATGAGCAGTTCTTC. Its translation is CASSSSANTYNEQFF.

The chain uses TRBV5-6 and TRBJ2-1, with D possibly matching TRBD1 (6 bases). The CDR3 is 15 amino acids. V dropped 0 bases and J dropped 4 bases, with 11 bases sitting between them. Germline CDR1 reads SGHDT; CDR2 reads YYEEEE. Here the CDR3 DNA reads TGTGCCAGCAGCTTGGCAGGGGTCCCTTACAATGAGCAGTTCTTC. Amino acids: CASSLAGVPYNEQFF.

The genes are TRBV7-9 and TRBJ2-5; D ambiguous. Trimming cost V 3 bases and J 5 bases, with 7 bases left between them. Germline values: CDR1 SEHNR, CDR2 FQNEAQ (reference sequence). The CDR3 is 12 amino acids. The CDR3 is CASSLAWETQYF. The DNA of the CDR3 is TGTGCCAGCAGCTTGGCCTGGGAGACCCAGTACTTC.

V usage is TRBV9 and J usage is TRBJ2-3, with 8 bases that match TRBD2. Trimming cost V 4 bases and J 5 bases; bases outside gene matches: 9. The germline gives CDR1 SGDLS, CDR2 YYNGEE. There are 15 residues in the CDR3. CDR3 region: CASSSSGREIDTQYF. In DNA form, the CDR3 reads TGTGCCAGCAGCTCCAGCGGGAGAGAGATAGATACGCAGTATTTT. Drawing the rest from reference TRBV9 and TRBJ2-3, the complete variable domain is DSGVTQTPKHLITATGQRVTLRCSPRSGDLSVYWYQQSLDQGLQFLIQYYNGEERAKGNILERFSAQQFPDLHSELNLSSLELGDSALYFCASSSSGREIDTQYFGPGTRLTVL.